What follows describes a single T cell receptor beta chain. Antigen: not known. The data derive from a study of cytomegalovirus exposure and HLA in healthy donors. With V trimmed by 3 bases and J by 3 bases, 5 bases remained unmatched. The CDR3 contains 14 residues. CDR1 is SQVTM, CDR2 ANQGSEA, per germline. The PCR made use of 60 Vbeta and 13 Jbeta primers. Method: immunoSEQ multiplex PCR; TCRdb's copy keeps in-frame clones and lacks some. The sample records more than 110,000 clones, roughly 80% being singletons. Study conclusions and caveats: A later analysis linked a missense variant in DCLRE1C to the trimming of TCR beta V and J genes.

The chain is built from TRBV29-1 and TRBJ1-2; TRBD1 aligns across 9 bases. The sequence came from a woman between 50 and 59 years old in good health and CMV-seronegative. Sequencing used PBMCs. The CDR3 reads CSVEDRGQDYGYTF. The CDR3 DNA sequence: TGCAGCGTTGAGGACAGGGGACAAGACTATGGCTACACCTTC. Together with reference TRBV29-1 and TRBJ1-2, the CDR3 gives the full variable domain: SAVISQKPSRDICQRGTSLTIQCQVDSQVTMMFWYRQQPGQSLTLIATANQGSEATYESGFVIDKFPISRPNLTFSTLTVSNMSPEDSSIYLCSVEDRGQDYGYTFGSGTRLTVV.